This TCR beta chain stems from a study of cytomegalovirus exposure and HLA in healthy donors. Study summary: Roughly 180 million T cells yielded 100 million to 130 million unique TCR beta sequences, as an earlier analysis found. Points from the study as a whole: Investigators reported about 160 TCR beta chains as tied to cytomegalovirus. A highly shared variant cluster was judged a likely technical artifact.

Remarks on this clone: Its antigen is still unknown.

The primer mix had 60 Vbeta and 13 Jbeta primers. The table came from immunoSEQ multiplex PCR; TCRdb's copy has only in-frame clones and leaves some out. The repertoire holds over 110,000 clones, with 65% to 85% as singletons. Material for sequencing was PBMCs. This clonotype was sampled from a male donor in good health and CMV-seronegative.

For the CDR3, the DNA is TGTGCCAGCAGCCAAGATTCGGGGGGGATGCCCTACGAGCAGTACTTC. Its protein product is CASSQDSGGMPYEQYF. The chain links TRBV4-2 to TRBJ2-7, with 8 bases identical to TRBD2. The CDR3 is 16 amino acids. Germline CDR1 reads LGHNA; CDR2 reads YNFKEQ. Trimming cost V 0 bases and J 2 bases; bases outside gene matches: 6.